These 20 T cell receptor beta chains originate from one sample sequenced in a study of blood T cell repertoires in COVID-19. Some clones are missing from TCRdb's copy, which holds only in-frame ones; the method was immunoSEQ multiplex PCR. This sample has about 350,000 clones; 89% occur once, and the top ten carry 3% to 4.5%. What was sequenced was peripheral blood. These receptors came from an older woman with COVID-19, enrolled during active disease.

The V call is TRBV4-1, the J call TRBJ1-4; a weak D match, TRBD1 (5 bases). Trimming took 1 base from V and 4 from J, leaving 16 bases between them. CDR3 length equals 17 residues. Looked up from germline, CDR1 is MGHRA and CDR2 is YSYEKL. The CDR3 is CASSQGRGRENNEKLFF. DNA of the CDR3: TGCGCCAGCAGCCAAGGGCGGGGCCGGGAAAATAATGAAAAACTGTTTTTT.

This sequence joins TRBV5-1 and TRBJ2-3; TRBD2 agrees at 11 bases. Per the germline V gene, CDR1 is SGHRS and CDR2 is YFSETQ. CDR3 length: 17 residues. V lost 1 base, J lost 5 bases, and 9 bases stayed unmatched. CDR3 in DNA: TGCGCCAGCAGCTTGAGAGGGCTAGCGGGGGGCGAAGATACGCAGTATTTT. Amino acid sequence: CASSLRGLAGGEDTQYF.

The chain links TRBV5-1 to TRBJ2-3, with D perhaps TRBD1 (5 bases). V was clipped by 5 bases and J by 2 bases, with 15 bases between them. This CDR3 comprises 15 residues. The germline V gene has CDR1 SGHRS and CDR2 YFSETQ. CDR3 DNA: TGCGCCAGCAGTATTTTAAGGACATCCACAGATACGCAGTATTTT. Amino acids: CASSILRTSTDTQYF. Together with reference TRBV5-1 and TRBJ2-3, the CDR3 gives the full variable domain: KAGVTQTPRYLIKTRGQQVTLSCSPISGHRSVSWYQQTPGQGLQFLFEYFSETQRNKGNFPGRFSGRQFSNSRSEMNVSTLELGDSALYLCASSILRTSTDTQYFGPGTRLTVL.

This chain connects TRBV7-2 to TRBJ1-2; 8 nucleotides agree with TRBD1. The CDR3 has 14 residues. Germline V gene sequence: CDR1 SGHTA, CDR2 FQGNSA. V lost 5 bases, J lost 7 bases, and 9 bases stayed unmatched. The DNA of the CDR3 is TGTGCCAGCAGCCTCGGACAGGGAGCTTTTGGCTACACCTTC. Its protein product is CASSLGQGAFGYTF.

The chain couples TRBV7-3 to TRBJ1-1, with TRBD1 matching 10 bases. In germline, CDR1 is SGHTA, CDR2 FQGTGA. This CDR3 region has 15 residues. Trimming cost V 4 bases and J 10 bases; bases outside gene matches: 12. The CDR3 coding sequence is TGTGCCAGCAGCTCGGCCGGGACAGGGGTGGATAGAGCTTTCTTT. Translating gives CASSSAGTGVDRAFF.

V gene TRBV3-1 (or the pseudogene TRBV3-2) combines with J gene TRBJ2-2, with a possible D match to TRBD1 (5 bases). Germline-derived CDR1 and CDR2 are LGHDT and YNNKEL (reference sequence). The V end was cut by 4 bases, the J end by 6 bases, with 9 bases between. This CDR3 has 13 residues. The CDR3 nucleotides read TGTGCCAGCAGCCGAAGGGGATCCGGGGAGCTGTTTTTT. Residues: CASSRRGSGELFF.

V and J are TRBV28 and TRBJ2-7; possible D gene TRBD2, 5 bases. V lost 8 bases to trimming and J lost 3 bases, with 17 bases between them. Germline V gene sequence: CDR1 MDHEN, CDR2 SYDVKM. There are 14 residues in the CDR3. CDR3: CASARSGIRYEQYF. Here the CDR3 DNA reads TGTGCCAGCGCACGTTCGGGGATTCGCTACGAGCAGTACTTC.

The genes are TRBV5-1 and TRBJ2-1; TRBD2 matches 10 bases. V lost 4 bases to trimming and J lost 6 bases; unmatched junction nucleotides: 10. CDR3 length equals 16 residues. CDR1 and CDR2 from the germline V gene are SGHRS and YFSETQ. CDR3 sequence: CASSLAVAGGRNEQFF. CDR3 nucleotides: TGCGCCAGCAGCCTAGCAGTAGCGGGGGGCCGCAATGAGCAGTTCTTC.

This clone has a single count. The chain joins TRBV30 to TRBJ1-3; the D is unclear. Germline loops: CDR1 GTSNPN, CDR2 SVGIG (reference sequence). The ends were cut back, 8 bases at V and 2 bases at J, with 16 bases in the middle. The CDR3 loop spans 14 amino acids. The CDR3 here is CATSTHIPGNTIYF. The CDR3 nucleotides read TGTGCCACCTCGACACATATCCCTGGAAACACCATATATTTT. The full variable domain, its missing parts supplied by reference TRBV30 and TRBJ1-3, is SQTIHQWPATLVQPVGSPLSLECTVEGTSNPNLYWYRQAAGRGLQLLFYSVGIGQISSEVPQNLSASRPQDRQFILSSKKLLLSDSGFYLCATSTHIPGNTIYFGEGSWLTVV.

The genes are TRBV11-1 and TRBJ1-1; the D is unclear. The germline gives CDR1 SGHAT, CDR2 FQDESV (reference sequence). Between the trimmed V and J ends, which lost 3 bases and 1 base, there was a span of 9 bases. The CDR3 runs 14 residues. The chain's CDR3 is CASSFGGANTEAFF. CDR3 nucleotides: TGTGCCAGCAGCTTCGGAGGTGCGAACACTGAAGCTTTCTTT. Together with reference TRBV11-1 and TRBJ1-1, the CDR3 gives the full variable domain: EAEVAQSPRYKITEKSQAVAFWCDPISGHATLYWYRQILGQGPELLVQFQDESVVDDSQLPKDRFSAERLKGVDSTLKIQPAELGDSAMYLCASSFGGANTEAFFGQGTRLTVV.

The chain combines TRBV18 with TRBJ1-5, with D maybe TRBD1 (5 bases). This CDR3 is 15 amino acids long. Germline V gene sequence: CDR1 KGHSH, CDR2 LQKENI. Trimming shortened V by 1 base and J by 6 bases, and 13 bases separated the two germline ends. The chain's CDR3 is CASSPQGAGGQPQHF. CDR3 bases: TGTGCCAGCTCACCACAAGGGGCCGGTGGTCAGCCCCAGCATTTT.

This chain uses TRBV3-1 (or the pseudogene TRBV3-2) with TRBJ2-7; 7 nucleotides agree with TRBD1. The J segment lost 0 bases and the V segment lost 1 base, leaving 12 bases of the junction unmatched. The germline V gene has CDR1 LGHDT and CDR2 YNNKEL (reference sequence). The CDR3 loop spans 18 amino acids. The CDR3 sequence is CASSQASNTGTVSYEQYF. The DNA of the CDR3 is TGTGCCAGCAGCCAAGCTTCGAACACCGGGACAGTCTCCTACGAGCAGTACTTC.

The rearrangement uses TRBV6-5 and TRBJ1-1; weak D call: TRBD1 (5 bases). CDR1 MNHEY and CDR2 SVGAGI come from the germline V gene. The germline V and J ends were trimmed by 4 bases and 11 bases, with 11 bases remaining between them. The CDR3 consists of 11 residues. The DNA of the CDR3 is TGTGCCAGCAGTTCCAGGGTGGGTGCTTTCTTT. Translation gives CASSSRVGAFF.

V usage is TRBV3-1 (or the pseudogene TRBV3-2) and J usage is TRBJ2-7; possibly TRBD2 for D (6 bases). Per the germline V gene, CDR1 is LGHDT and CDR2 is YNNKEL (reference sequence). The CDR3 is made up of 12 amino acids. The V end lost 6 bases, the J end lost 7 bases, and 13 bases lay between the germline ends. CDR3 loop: CASRIVGGEQYF. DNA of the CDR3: TGTGCCAGCAGAATCGTCGGGGGTGAGCAGTACTTC.

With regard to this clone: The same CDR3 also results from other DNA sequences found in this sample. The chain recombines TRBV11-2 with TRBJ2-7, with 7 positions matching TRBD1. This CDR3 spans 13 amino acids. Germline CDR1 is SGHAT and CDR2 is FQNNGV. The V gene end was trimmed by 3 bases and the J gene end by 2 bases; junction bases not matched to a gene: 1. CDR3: CASSFGTAYEQYF. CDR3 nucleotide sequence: TGTGCCAGCAGCTTTGGGACAGCCTACGAGCAGTACTTC.

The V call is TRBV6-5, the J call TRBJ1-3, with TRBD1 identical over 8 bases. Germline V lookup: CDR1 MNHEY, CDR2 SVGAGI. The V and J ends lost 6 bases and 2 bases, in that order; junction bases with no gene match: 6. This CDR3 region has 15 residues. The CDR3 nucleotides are TGTGCCAGCAGGGGGACAGGATCTCCTGGAAACACCATATATTTT. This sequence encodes CASRGTGSPGNTIYF.

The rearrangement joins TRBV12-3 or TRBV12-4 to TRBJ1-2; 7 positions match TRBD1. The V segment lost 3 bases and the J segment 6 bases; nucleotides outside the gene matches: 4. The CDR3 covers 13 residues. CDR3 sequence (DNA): TGTGCCAGCAGTTTGGGGACAGTCGATGGCTACACCTTC. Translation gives CASSLGTVDGYTF.

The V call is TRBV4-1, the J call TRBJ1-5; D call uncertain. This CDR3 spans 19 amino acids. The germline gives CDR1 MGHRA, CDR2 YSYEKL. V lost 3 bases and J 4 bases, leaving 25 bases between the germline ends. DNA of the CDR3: TGCGCCAGCAGCCATGGGTTGACAACGACATTGAGAGTAAATCAGCCCCAGCATTTT. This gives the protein CASSHGLTTTLRVNQPQHF.

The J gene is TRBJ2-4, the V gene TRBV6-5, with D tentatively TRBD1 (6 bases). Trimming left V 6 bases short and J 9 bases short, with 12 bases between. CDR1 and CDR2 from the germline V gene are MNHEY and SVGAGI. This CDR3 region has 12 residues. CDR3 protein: CASRAQGPIQYF. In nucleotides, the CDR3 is TGTGCCAGCAGAGCACAGGGACCCATTCAGTACTTC.

CDR3 sequence (DNA): TGTGCCAGTAGTTTTGAGGAGTCTCCAGGGCAGCCCCAGCATTTT. Translating it yields CASSFEESPGQPQHF. The chain uses TRBV19 and TRBJ1-5, with a weak D call TRBD1 (5 bases). From germline, CDR1 is LNHDA and CDR2 SQIVND (reference sequence). This CDR3 is 15 amino acids long. Between the trimmed V and J ends, which lost 5 bases and 7 bases, there was a span of 18 bases.